Below, 25 T cell receptor beta chains from the same sample are listed, as sequenced in a study of T cells in localized non-small cell lung cancer. Assay used: immunoSEQ multiplex PCR; TCRdb lists only in-frame clones, some missing. This repertoire shows 20,000 to 30,000 clones, around 93% found once; its top ten account for over 3.5%. The source material was peripheral blood, sampled before any cancer treatment. The source is a female donor older than 55 with stage II squamous cell lung carcinoma.

The genes are TRBV4-1 and TRBJ2-7, with D tentatively TRBD2 (5 bases). CDR3 length: 16 amino acids. CDR1 and CDR2 from the germline V gene are MGHRA and YSYEKL. Trimming removed 0 bases at V and 2 bases at J, with 14 bases between. CDR3 bases: TGCGCCAGCAGCCAAGAAGGGCTAGCTGATACCTACGAGCAGTACTTC. Protein sequence: CASSQEGLADTYEQYF.

The rearrangement joins TRBV6-1 to TRBJ1-3; D not resolved. The CDR3 covers 12 residues. The V end lost 10 bases, the J end lost 0 bases, and 7 bases lay between the germline ends. The V gene's germline CDR1 is MNHNS and CDR2 SASEGT. The CDR3 protein is CATLLSGNTIYF. CDR3 coding DNA: TGTGCCACCCTTCTCTCTGGAAACACCATATATTTT.

A few counts support this clone. The chain is built from TRBV7-9 and TRBJ2-2; possible D gene TRBD1, 6 bases. Germline loops: CDR1 SEHNR, CDR2 FQNEAQ (reference sequence). With 8 bases removed from V and 0 bases from J, the gap between germline ends came to 10 bases. This CDR3 comprises 14 residues. The CDR3 DNA is TGTGCCAGCCGGACAGTCGCGAACACCGGGGAGCTGTTTTTT. Its protein product is CASRTVANTGELFF.

The chain joins TRBV27 to TRBJ1-2, with no clear D. The germline gives CDR1 MNHEY, CDR2 SMNVEV (reference sequence). The CDR3 length is 14 residues. V was clipped by 3 bases and J by 4 bases, with 12 bases between them. CDR3 nucleotide sequence: TGTGCCAGCAGTTTTGGGATCCTAGGCTATGGCTACACCTTC. It specifies CASSFGILGYGYTF.

This chain links TRBV19 with TRBJ2-1; 9 bases map to TRBD1. J gave up 6 bases and V 4 bases, and 4 bases lay outside the gene matches. Germline V gene sequence: CDR1 LNHDA, CDR2 SQIVND (reference sequence). This CDR3 is 14 amino acids long. The CDR3 loop is CASSTSGQGNEQFF. For the CDR3, the DNA is TGTGCCAGTAGTACCTCGGGACAGGGCAATGAGCAGTTCTTC.

This clone was found a few times. The CDR3 protein is CASSLTGRTEAFF. The CDR3 coding sequence is TGTGCCAGCAGCTTGACAGGGAGGACTGAAGCTTTCTTT. The V and J genes are TRBV11-3 and TRBJ1-1, with TRBD1 identical over 7 bases. V was clipped by 3 bases and J by 5 bases; unmatched bases: 3. Per germline, CDR1 SGHNT and CDR2 YENEEA. This CDR3 has 13 residues.

The chain links TRBV7-9 to TRBJ1-5, with D possibly TRBD1 on 6 matching bases. The V gene's germline CDR1 is SEHNR and CDR2 FQNEAQ (reference sequence). Trimming removed 5 bases at V and 3 bases at J, with 11 bases between. This CDR3 has 14 amino acids. DNA for the CDR3: TGTGCCAGCAGCGTGACAGGCAACAATCAGCCCCAGCATTTT. Its translation: CASSVTGNNQPQHF. The variable domain in full, completed from reference TRBV7-9 and TRBJ1-5, reads DTGVSQNPRHKITKRGQNVTFRCDPISEHNRLYWYRQTLGQGPEFLTYFQNEAQLEKSRLLSDRFSAERPKGSFSTLEIQRTEQGDSAMYLCASSVTGNNQPQHFGDGTRLSIL.

The chain combines TRBV29-1 with TRBJ2-2; no reliable D call. V dropped 6 bases and J dropped 5 bases, with 10 bases sitting between them. Germline lookup yields CDR1 SQVTM and CDR2 ANQGSEA. There are 12 residues in the CDR3. The CDR3 reads CSVRSQTGELFF. CDR3 nucleotide sequence: TGCAGCGTGAGGAGTCAGACCGGGGAGCTGTTTTTT.

The genes are TRBV9 and TRBJ2-1; 8 bases line up with TRBD2. CDR3 length: 15 residues. With 3 bases clipped from V and 5 bases from J, the junction kept 7 bases outside the gene matches. Germline values: CDR1 SGDLS, CDR2 YYNGEE. The CDR3 sequence: CASSARGGTDNEQFF. As DNA, the CDR3 is TGTGCCAGCAGCGCACGCGGGGGGACCGACAATGAGCAGTTCTTC.

This chain joins TRBV7-2 and TRBJ1-1, with a weak D call TRBD1 (5 bases). This CDR3 is 14 amino acids long. Per the germline V gene, CDR1 is SGHTA and CDR2 is FQGNSA. The germline V and J ends were trimmed by 1 base and 8 bases, with 14 bases remaining between them. The CDR3 coding sequence is TGTGCCAGCAGCTTAGGGGGCAATCCCAAGGAAGCTTTCTTT. This sequence encodes CASSLGGNPKEAFF.

The chain employs TRBV19 and TRBJ1-1; no reliable D call. Germline V gives CDR1 LNHDA, CDR2 SQIVND (reference sequence). V was trimmed by 1 base and J by 5 bases, leaving 8 bases between them. This CDR3 comprises 13 residues. The CDR3 coding sequence is TGTGCCAGTAGTATAGTGATAGGGACTGAAGCTTTCTTT. Translated: CASSIVIGTEAFF.

The chain joins TRBV6-1 to TRBJ1-1, with D possibly matching TRBD1 (5 bases). CDR1 is MNHNS and CDR2 is SASEGT in the germline V gene. The CDR3 runs to 15 residues. V gave up 5 bases and J gave up 4 bases, with 17 bases separating them. This chain's CDR3 is CASSTGGSRVTEAFF. CDR3 bases: TGTGCCAGCAGTACCGGGGGGTCGAGGGTCACTGAAGCTTTCTTT.

J is TRBJ1-1 and V is TRBV30; a possible D gene is TRBD1 (5 bases). This CDR3 is 17 amino acids long. CDR1 and CDR2 (germline): GTSNPN, SVGIG (reference sequence). V was trimmed by 1 base and J by 0 bases, leaving 18 bases between them. CDR3 nucleotide sequence: TGTGCCTGGAGTGACGGGCGGCGTTGGGGGGTGAACACTGAAGCTTTCTTT. Protein sequence: CAWSDGRRWGVNTEAFF.

The count of this clone is one. The J gene is TRBJ2-6, the V gene TRBV27; TRBD1 matches 8 bases. With V trimmed by 6 bases and J by 3 bases, 7 bases remained unmatched. The length of the CDR3 is 16 residues. Germline lookup yields CDR1 MNHEY and CDR2 SMNVEV (reference sequence). The CDR3 DNA follows: TGTGCCAGCAGCCCTCGGACAGGGATTGGGGCCAACGTCCTGACTTTC. Its translation is CASSPRTGIGANVLTF.

The rearrangement links TRBV4-1 to TRBJ2-1; D is possibly TRBD1 or TRBD2 (5 bases each). The CDR3 extends over 16 amino acids. Per germline, CDR1 MGHRA and CDR2 YSYEKL. V was trimmed by 1 base and J by 7 bases, leaving 17 bases between them. CDR3 bases: TGCGCCAGCAGCCAAGGGCTCGGGGCAACTAGGAATGAGCAGTTCTTC. Residues: CASSQGLGATRNEQFF.

The rearrangement links TRBV18 to TRBJ1-5, with TRBD1 matching over 10 bases. This CDR3 has 14 residues. J gave up 11 bases and V 2 bases, and 6 bases lay outside the gene matches. Germline V gene sequence: CDR1 KGHSH, CDR2 LQKENI. The DNA for the CDR3 is TGTGCCAGCTCACCAGAGGGACAGGGGACGACCCAGCATTTT. This translates into CASSPEGQGTTQHF.

The chain joins TRBV7-3 to TRBJ2-2, with 7 bases matching TRBD2. Germline V gives CDR1 SGHTA, CDR2 FQGTGA. Trimming removed 5 bases from V and 2 bases from J; junction bases left unmatched: 11. The CDR3 covers 17 residues. CDR3 nucleotides: TGTGCCAGCAGCCCCAGCCGGGCTAGCGGAAACACCGGGGAGCTGTTTTTT. It specifies CASSPSRASGNTGELFF.

This clone was detected once. J is TRBJ2-1 and V is TRBV7-2; D is perhaps TRBD1 or TRBD2 (5 bases each). Germline V gene lookup returns CDR1 SGHTA and CDR2 FQGNSA. Trimming shortened V by 5 bases and J by 5 bases, and 10 bases separated the two germline ends. The CDR3 has 13 amino acids. In nucleotides, the CDR3 is TGTGCCAGCAGCAGGGGACCAGACAATGAGCAGTTCTTC. It is translated as CASSRGPDNEQFF.

J is TRBJ2-3 and V is TRBV19; either TRBD1 or TRBD2 may fit D (6 bases each). CDR1 LNHDA and CDR2 SQIVND come from the germline V gene (reference sequence). The V and J ends lost 6 bases and 6 bases respectively, with 16 bases between them. The CDR3 has 14 residues. The DNA for the CDR3 is TGTGCCAGTAGGAGGGGGGCAGGGTTGGATACGCAGTATTTT. Its protein product is CASRRGAGLDTQYF.

CDR3 DNA: TGTGCCAGCAGCTGGGACAAAACAGATACGCAGTATTTT. This codes for CASSWDKTDTQYF. J is TRBJ2-3 and V is TRBV5-6; maybe TRBD1 (6 bases). CDR3 length: 13 amino acids. In germline, CDR1 is SGHDT, CDR2 YYEEEE. Trimming took 3 bases from V and 3 from J, leaving 8 bases between them.

V and J are TRBV28 and TRBJ2-1, with 10 bases matching TRBD1. Germline V CDR1 and CDR2: MDHEN, SYDVKM. The V segment lost 3 bases and the J segment 6 bases; nucleotides outside the gene matches: 2. The CDR3 has 14 residues. The CDR3 loop is CASSFWDRGNEQFF. The CDR3, as DNA: TGTGCCAGCAGTTTCTGGGACAGGGGCAATGAGCAGTTCTTC.

The chain links TRBV7-9 to TRBJ2-1; 11 bases fit TRBD2. Losses at the gene ends were 3 bases for V and 3 bases for J; bases not matched to a gene: 4. The germline CDR1 and CDR2 sequences are SEHNR and FQNEAQ (reference sequence). CDR3 size: 16 residues. The CDR3 DNA reads TGTGCCAGCAGCTTGGGGACTAGCGGTTTCTACAATGAGCAGTTCTTC. This gives the protein CASSLGTSGFYNEQFF.

The V gene is TRBV2, the J gene TRBJ1-2; 8 positions agree with TRBD1. The length of the CDR3 is 14 residues. Trimming removed 3 bases from V and 6 bases from J; junction bases left unmatched: 6. Germline V gene data show CDR1 as SNHLY and CDR2 as FYNNEI. The CDR3 region has the DNA TGTGCCAGCAGTGAGCGGCAGGGGGCGAATGGCTACACCTTC. This sequence encodes CASSERQGANGYTF.

The genes are TRBV11-1 and TRBJ2-3; weak D call: TRBD2 (5 bases). Germline CDR1 SGHAT, CDR2 FQDESV (reference sequence). The V and J ends lost 3 bases and 4 bases respectively, with 8 bases between them. The CDR3 is 13 residues long. This chain's CDR3 is CASSFPGSDTQYF. CDR3 DNA sequence: TGTGCCAGCAGCTTTCCGGGGTCAGATACGCAGTATTTT. Using reference TRBV11-1 and TRBJ2-3 for the parts outside the CDR3, the full variable domain is EAEVAQSPRYKITEKSQAVAFWCDPISGHATLYWYRQILGQGPELLVQFQDESVVDDSQLPKDRFSAERLKGVDSTLKIQPAELGDSAMYLCASSFPGSDTQYFGPGTRLTVL.

The chain recombines TRBV28 with TRBJ2-5, with TRBD2 matching 7 bases. Germline V gene lookup returns CDR1 MDHEN and CDR2 SYDVKM. This CDR3 is 14 amino acids long. J lost 1 base, V lost 2 bases, and 1 base had no gene match. The CDR3, as DNA: TGTGCCAGCAGTTTAGCGGGGGTCCAAGAGACCCAGTACTTC. Protein product: CASSLAGVQETQYF.